Listed here are 30 T cell receptor beta chains from one sample, sequenced in a study of blood T cell repertoires in COVID-19. The data were produced by immunoSEQ multiplex PCR, yet TCRdb's version contains in-frame clones alone and is incomplete. The top ten clones hold roughly 12% of a sample with more than 20,000 clones, roughly 75% of them seen once. Sample: peripheral blood. The receptors shown here come from a man aged 55 to 69 with active COVID-19.

Notes on this clone: Additional DNA sequences in this sample encode the identical CDR3. The V gene is TRBV19, the J gene TRBJ2-3; 8 nucleotides agree with TRBD1. The germline CDR1 and CDR2 sequences are LNHDA and SQIVND (reference sequence). V lost 1 base and J lost 0; bases outside the gene matches: 0. The CDR3 totals 15 residues. The CDR3 DNA reads as TGTGCCAGTAGTATAGGGACAGGGAGCACAGATACGCAGTATTTT. Protein sequence: CASSIGTGSTDTQYF.

This chain connects TRBV28 to TRBJ1-4; 10 bases are a match to TRBD1. The CDR3 is made up of 18 amino acids. Germline CDR1 and CDR2: MDHEN and SYDVKM. With V trimmed by 6 bases and J by 3 bases, 13 bases remained unmatched. The CDR3 nucleotides read TGTGCCAGCAGCTCCCTAGGCACCGGGACAGGGGCTAATGAAAAACTGTTTTTT. It encodes CASSSLGTGTGANEKLFF.

The rearrangement joins TRBV5-1 to TRBJ2-1; TRBD1 matches at 9 bases. Unmatched junction bases numbered 22, after V lost 4 bases and J lost 8 bases. The V gene's germline CDR1 is SGHRS and CDR2 YFSETQ. This CDR3 has 19 residues. The CDR3 bases are TGCGCCAGCAGCCCATGGCCTAATCTCCGGGACAGGGCGCCCGATGAGCAGTTCTTC. Amino acids: CASSPWPNLRDRAPDEQFF.

The chain employs TRBV2 and TRBJ2-7, with 9 bases fitting TRBD1. Germline V gene sequence: CDR1 SNHLY, CDR2 FYNNEI. The CDR3 totals 15 residues. Losses at the gene ends were 5 bases for V and 3 bases for J; bases not matched to a gene: 8. The CDR3 reads CASSLTGGSGYEQYF. As DNA, the CDR3 is TGTGCCAGCAGTTTAACAGGGGGCAGCGGCTACGAGCAGTACTTC.

V and J are TRBV6-2 or TRBV6-3 and TRBJ1-2; possibly TRBD1 for D (6 bases). Trimming removed 6 bases at V and 2 bases at J, with 10 bases between. From germline, CDR1 is MNHEY and CDR2 SVGEGT. The CDR3 runs 13 residues. As DNA, the CDR3 is TGTGCCAGCAGCGGGACAATCAACTATGGCTACACCTTC. It is translated as CASSGTINYGYTF.

The V and J genes are TRBV11-3 and TRBJ2-7; 9 nucleotides line up with TRBD2. This CDR3 region has 16 residues. Trimming took 5 bases from V and 2 from J; bases not matched to a gene: 10. Germline assignment: CDR1 SGHNT and CDR2 YENEEA. The CDR3 bases are TGTGCCAGCAGCGTAAGTAGCGGGAGCTTCCCCTACGAGCAGTACTTC. It translates to CASSVSSGSFPYEQYF.

J is TRBJ2-5 and V is TRBV15; 11 bases are a match to TRBD2. Losses at the gene ends were 3 bases for V and 4 bases for J; bases not matched to a gene: 4. CDR1 is LNHNV and CDR2 is YYDKDF in the germline V gene (reference sequence). The CDR3 covers 15 residues. Here the CDR3 DNA reads TGTGCCACCAGCAGTCAGACTAGCGGGATAGAGACCCAGTACTTC. Protein product: CATSSQTSGIETQYF.

The chain combines TRBV5-1 with TRBJ2-7, with TRBD2 matching 8 bases. This CDR3 is 15 amino acids long. Germline-derived CDR1 and CDR2 are SGHRS and YFSETQ. V trimming: 3 bases; J trimming: 5 bases; junction bases outside the gene matches: 10. The CDR3 DNA is TGCGCCAGCAGCTCCGGGACTAGTCCGAACAACGAGCAGTACTTC. It yields the protein CASSSGTSPNNEQYF.

J is TRBJ2-7 and V is TRBV19; D might be TRBD1 (5 bases). Germline V gene lookup returns CDR1 LNHDA and CDR2 SQIVND (reference sequence). CDR3 size: 14 residues. V lost 6 bases to trimming and J lost 1 base, with 13 bases between them. CDR3 nucleotide sequence: TGTGCCAGTAGCTCAGGGCTTGCATCCTACGAGCAGTACTTC. It specifies CASSSGLASYEQYF.

The V and J genes are TRBV5-1 and TRBJ2-7; 7 bases line up with TRBD1. With 4 bases clipped from V and 5 bases from J, the junction kept 12 bases outside the gene matches. The CDR3 runs to 15 residues. The germline gives CDR1 SGHRS, CDR2 YFSETQ. The CDR3, as DNA: TGCGCCAGCAGCATGCGGACAGGTCCAAGCGACGAGCAGTACTTC. This gives the protein CASSMRTGPSDEQYF.

This chain connects TRBV28 to TRBJ2-1; D unresolved. CDR3 length: 15 residues. CDR1 MDHEN and CDR2 SYDVKM come from the germline V gene. V shed 1 base and J shed 2 bases, with 9 bases lying between them. The CDR3 coding sequence is TGTGCCAGCAGTTTATTAGAAACTACCTACAATGAGCAGTTCTTC. Its protein is CASSLLETTYNEQFF.

The chain combines TRBV6-5 with TRBJ2-1; D is possibly TRBD2 (6 bases). V dropped 9 bases and J dropped 6 bases, with 12 bases sitting between them. CDR1 and CDR2 from the germline V gene are MNHEY and SVGAGI. This CDR3 is 12 amino acids long. In nucleotides, the CDR3 is TGTGCCAGTTTCCGGGAGTTCAATGAGCAGTTCTTC. It yields the protein CASFREFNEQFF.

V and J are TRBV5-4 and TRBJ2-2, with 16 bases aligning to TRBD2. There are 17 residues in the CDR3. In germline, CDR1 is SGHNT, CDR2 YYREEE (reference sequence). Germline trimming cut 4 bases from V and 7 bases from J; bases unmatched to any gene: 7. CDR3 region: CASSGGTSGRAGGELFF. The CDR3 DNA is TGTGCCAGCAGCGGGGGGACTAGCGGGAGGGCCGGCGGGGAGCTGTTTTTT. The whole variable domain, remainder taken from reference TRBV5-4 and TRBJ2-2, is ETGVTQSPTHLIKTRGQQVTLRCSSQSGHNTVSWYQQALGQGPQFIFQYYREEENGRGNFPPRFSGLQFPNYSSELNVNALELDDSALYLCASSGGTSGRAGGELFFGEGSRLTVL.

The chain is built from TRBV27 and TRBJ2-1; TRBD1 matches at 8 bases. The CDR3 extends over 14 amino acids. After removal of 5 bases from V and 6 bases from J, the junction contained 6 bases not matched to a gene. From germline, CDR1 is MNHEY and CDR2 SMNVEV (reference sequence). The CDR3 sequence is CASSPADRGNEQFF. The CDR3 DNA reads as TGTGCCAGCAGTCCCGCCGACAGGGGCAATGAGCAGTTCTTC.

V usage is TRBV29-1 and J usage is TRBJ1-1; TRBD1 aligns across 7 bases. The CDR3 extends over 14 amino acids. V lost 3 bases to trimming and J lost 7 bases; unmatched junction nucleotides: 11. Per germline, CDR1 SQVTM and CDR2 ANQGSEA. The CDR3 loop reads CSVDAVDRVGEAFF. CDR3 coding DNA: TGCAGCGTTGATGCTGTCGACAGGGTGGGTGAAGCTTTCTTT.

As regards this clone: Other DNA sequences in this sample translate to the same CDR3. This rearrangement joins TRBV3-1 (or the pseudogene TRBV3-2) to TRBJ2-2; D perhaps matches TRBD2 (6 bases). This CDR3 spans 17 amino acids. V dropped 6 bases and J dropped 6 bases, with 23 bases sitting between them. Germline CDR1 and CDR2: LGHDT and YNNKEL (reference sequence). CDR3 bases: TGTGCCAGCAGGCTCGGGGGTCGGATTGGGCGGGCCGGGGAGCTGTTTTTT. This encodes CASRLGGRIGRAGELFF.

The V call is TRBV4-1, the J call TRBJ1-4; D is undetermined. Trimming took off 5 bases at V and 3 bases at J, with 16 bases between the two ends. The CDR3 length is 16 residues. Germline loops: CDR1 MGHRA, CDR2 YSYEKL. DNA for the CDR3: TGCGCCAGCAGCAAGGTTACGGGGTCTGCTAATGAAAAACTGTTTTTT. The encoded protein is CASSKVTGSANEKLFF.

This clone was detected a few times. The V gene is TRBV9, the J gene TRBJ2-1, with 7 bases that match TRBD2. In germline, CDR1 is SGDLS, CDR2 YYNGEE. V gave up 0 bases and J gave up 8 bases; unmatched junction bases: 5. The CDR3 extends over 14 amino acids. This chain's CDR3 is CASSVGTSGDEQFF. Written as DNA, the CDR3 is TGTGCCAGCAGCGTAGGGACTAGTGGTGATGAGCAGTTCTTC.

By frequency in the sample, this clone is medium-sized. This chain connects TRBV13 to TRBJ2-5; TRBD2 agrees at 9 bases. CDR1 is PRHDT and CDR2 is FYEKMQ in the germline V gene (reference sequence). With V trimmed by 5 bases and J by 4 bases, 14 bases remained unmatched. The CDR3 length is 17 residues. CDR3 nucleotides: TGTGCCAGCAGCGAAAGATCAGCGGGAGGAAAGGGAGAGACCCAGTACTTC. Residues: CASSERSAGGKGETQYF.

This clone was recorded once. This sequence joins TRBV7-3 and TRBJ2-3; TRBD2 matches at 10 bases. Trimming took 3 bases from V and 6 from J; bases not matched to a gene: 6. CDR1 and CDR2 (germline): SGHTA, FQGTGA. The CDR3 spans 15 residues. The CDR3 is CASSFSGLALDTQYF. In DNA form, the CDR3 reads TGTGCCAGCAGCTTTTCGGGACTAGCGCTTGATACGCAGTATTTT.

The chain links TRBV9 to TRBJ1-2; 7 nucleotides match TRBD1. This CDR3 has 15 residues. J gave up 8 bases and V 4 bases, and 14 bases lay outside the gene matches. Germline values: CDR1 SGDLS, CDR2 YYNGEE. The CDR3 DNA is TGTGCCAGCAGCCGAGACCCTACAGGGGTGGACGGCTACACCTTC. Protein product: CASSRDPTGVDGYTF. Supplemented by reference TRBV9 and TRBJ1-2, the full variable domain reads DSGVTQTPKHLITATGQRVTLRCSPRSGDLSVYWYQQSLDQGLQFLIQYYNGEERAKGNILERFSAQQFPDLHSELNLSSLELGDSALYFCASSRDPTGVDGYTFGSGTRLTVV.

This clone was observed a handful of times. This chain joins TRBV11-3 and TRBJ2-2; possible D gene TRBD2, 5 bases. This CDR3 is built from 13 residues. The V gene lost 5 bases and the J gene lost 5 bases, with 9 bases spanning the gap. CDR1 is SGHNT, CDR2 YENEEA, per germline. The CDR3 region is CASSPRGTGELFF. In DNA, the CDR3 is TGTGCCAGCAGCCCCCGGGGAACCGGGGAGCTGTTTTTT.

This clone was found once. The chain joins TRBV5-1 to TRBJ1-2; maybe TRBD1 (6 bases). CDR1 is SGHRS, CDR2 YFSETQ, per germline. The ends were cut back, 4 bases at V and 4 bases at J, with 14 bases in the middle. The CDR3 extends over 14 amino acids. Here the CDR3 reads CASSHPGQSYGYTF. The CDR3 DNA is TGCGCCAGCAGCCACCCGGGACAAAGCTATGGCTACACCTTC.

The chain recombines TRBV7-2 with TRBJ1-1, with D perhaps matching TRBD1 (6 bases). The CDR3 runs 13 residues. Trimming removed 8 bases at V and 6 bases at J, with 16 bases between. Germline values: CDR1 SGHTA, CDR2 FQGNSA. CDR3 amino acids: CASLLRGAPEAFF. The DNA of the CDR3 is TGTGCCAGCTTACTCAGGGGTGCTCCTGAAGCTTTCTTT.

This clone was counted only a few times. The genes are TRBV14 and TRBJ2-3, with 8 nucleotides matching TRBD1. V dropped 4 bases and J dropped 3; count of bases not matched to a gene: 9. The CDR3 extends over 16 amino acids. Germline V gene data show CDR1 as SGHDN and CDR2 as FVKESK. The CDR3 nucleotides read TGTGCCAGCAGCCCCCCCGGGCAGGGGGCGACAGATACGCAGTATTTT. It specifies CASSPPGQGATDTQYF.

This chain uses TRBV19 with TRBJ1-1; D perhaps matches TRBD1 (5 bases). V lost 4 bases, J lost 5 bases, and 11 bases lay in between. CDR3 length equals 13 residues. Germline CDR1 is LNHDA and CDR2 is SQIVND (reference sequence). CDR3 nucleotides: TGTGCCAGTAGTACGGGGGGGAGGACTGAAGCTTTCTTT. This sequence encodes CASSTGGRTEAFF.

The chain links TRBV2 to TRBJ2-5, with 8 bases that match TRBD1. The CDR3 has 15 residues. The ends lost 4 bases at V and 7 bases at J; junction bases unmatched: 11. Germline values: CDR1 SNHLY, CDR2 FYNNEI. Here the CDR3 reads CASSGGPGQAPTQYF. The CDR3 bases are TGTGCCAGCAGTGGGGGTCCGGGACAGGCCCCGACCCAGTACTTC.

This clone is medium-sized (0.01 to 0.1%) within its sample. J is TRBJ2-7 and V is TRBV29-1, with TRBD1 identical over 9 bases. This CDR3 region has 13 residues. The V gene's germline CDR1 is SQVTM and CDR2 ANQGSEA. J was trimmed by 3 bases and V by 6 bases; bases with no gene match: 6. CDR3 bases: TGCAGCGTACCGGGACAGGGTCTCTACGAGCAGTACTTC. Translated, it gives CSVPGQGLYEQYF.

The sample holds one count of this clone. The chain has TRBV12-3 or TRBV12-4 and TRBJ1-1; D is ambiguous. The CDR3 is 13 residues long. Deletions cut 1 base from V and 11 bases from J, with 14 bases between. This CDR3 is CASSLGSGASAFF. The CDR3 DNA sequence: TGTGCCAGCAGTTTAGGGTCAGGCGCTTCGGCTTTCTTT.

The DNA of the CDR3 is TGTGCCAGCAGCACGGGACTAGCGGGTAACACAGATACGCAGTATTTT. This gives the protein CASSTGLAGNTDTQYF. The chain employs TRBV7-3 and TRBJ2-3; TRBD2 aligns across 12 bases. CDR1 SGHTA and CDR2 FQGTGA come from the germline V gene. V gave up 5 bases and J gave up 2 bases; unmatched junction bases: 5. This CDR3 has 16 residues.